This T cell receptor (beta chain) was sequenced in a study of CXCR3-negative and CXCR3-positive naive CD8 T cells. General study findings and limits: CXCR3-expressing naive cells carried TRB CDR3s more hydrophobic than those of CXCR3-negative naive cells.

The CDR3 is made up of 13 amino acids. The germline CDR1 and CDR2 sequences are SGHTA and FQGTGA. Note on this clonotype: Its target is unknown.

5' RACE that incorporated UMI labels was used to prepare the TRB cDNA libraries. From the 5' RACE reads, TCRdb lists one entry per CDR3 protein and no DNA. Here the sample table reports some 54,000 distinct CDR3 sequences. Sequences were obtained from naive CXCR3+ CD8+ T cells from blood. Subset described: CD45RO-CCR7+CD27+CD95- naive CD8+ T cells expressing CXCR3 (TNR3+). The chain has TRBV7-3 and TRBJ2-5. This sequence originates from a human donor in good health. Some clones in this sample may be carry-over from other donors' samples. The chain's CDR3 is CASRPPAAETQYF.